Listed below are T cell receptor beta chains from one sample, sequenced in a study of CD8+CD57+ T cells in acquired aplastic anemia. TCRdb independently ran MiXCR on the reads; one entry per CDR3 protein. This table holds some 150,000 distinct CDR3 sequences, around two fifths found once. The specimen sequenced was sorted CD4+, CD8+, or CD8+CD57+ T cells (not recorded which) from PBMCs. These receptors originate from a human donor in good health, serving as a control. The CDR3 runs from the conserved cysteine through the conserved F or W. D genes are given only for firm matches. Some rows mark clone size as missing; the rest say once, few, many or name a class of expanded clone.

V	D	J	size	CDR3	DNA
TRBV3-1	-	TRBJ2-5	-	CASSQTQETQYF	TGTGCCAGCAGCCAAACTCAAGAGACCCAGTACTTC
TRBV6-1	-	TRBJ2-7	many	CASSPRDSQTLEQYF	TGTGCCAGCAGCCCCCGGGACTCCCAGACTCTCGAGCAGTACTTC
TRBV6-1	-	TRBJ2-7	many	CASSPYLGSYEQYF	TGTGCCAGCAGCCCTTACTTGGGATCCTACGAGCAGTACTTC
TRBV2	TRBD1	TRBJ1-6	many	CASNPQTGYNSPLHF	TGTGCCAGCAACCCTCAGACAGGGTATAATTCACCCCTCCACTTT
TRBV7-2	TRBD1	TRBJ2-7	many	CASSSARDRNYEQYF	TGTGCCAGCAGCTCAGCCCGGGACAGGAACTACGAGCAGTACTTC
TRBV12-3/TRBV12-4	TRBD2	TRBJ2-3	many	CASRLRGLGLTDTQYF	TGTGCCAGCAGGCTTCGAGGACTAGGGCTCACAGATACGCAGTATTTT
TRBV11-2	TRBD2	TRBJ2-3	-	CASSPPGGGWGTDTQYF	TGTGCCAGCAGCCCCCCGGGCGGGGGGTGGGGCACAGATACGCAGTATTTT
TRBV18	TRBD1	TRBJ2-7	few	CASSSDRGYSYEQYF	TGTGCCAGCTCATCAGACAGGGGGTACTCCTACGAGCAGTACTTC
TRBV19	-	TRBJ1-5	-	CASVGGLDQPQHF	TGTGCCAGCGTGGGGGGTCTTGATCAGCCCCAGCACTTT
TRBV15	-	TRBJ2-5	-	CATSREGETQYF	TGTGCCACCAGCAGAGAGGGAGAGACCCAGTACTTC
TRBV2	-	TRBJ2-4	-	CASSGHMGRERGSTKNIQYF	TGTGCCAGCAGTGGCCATATGGGGCGGGAGAGGGGGTCTACCAAAAACATTCAGTACTTC
TRBV11-2	-	TRBJ2-3	-	CASSSLTATDTQYF	TGTGCCAGCAGCTCGCTGACAGCCACAGATACGCAGTATTTT
TRBV10-2	-	TRBJ2-1	-	CASYPRGGSYNEQFF	TGCGCCAGCTACCCTCGTGGGGGCTCCTACAATGAGCAGTTCTTC
TRBV20-1	TRBD2	TRBJ2-3	many	CSAPTSGYAGDTQYF	TGCAGTGCCCCGACTAGCGGGTACGCGGGAGATACGCAGTATTTT
TRBV4-1	TRBD2	TRBJ2-5	many	CASSQASGRRETQYF	TGCGCCAGCAGCCAAGCAAGCGGGAGGCGGGAGACCCAGTACTTC
TRBV6-1	TRBD1	TRBJ1-2	few	CASSRDSGLGYTF	TGTGCCAGCAGCCGGGACAGCGGGCTTGGCTACACCTTC
TRBV7-8	-	TRBJ1-3	many	CASSPNGQGNTIYF	TGTGCCAGCAGCCCAAATGGACAGGGAAACACCATATATTTT
TRBV30	-	TRBJ1-6	many	CAWSVLGENNSPLHF	TGTGCCTGGAGTGTATTGGGGGAAAATAATTCACCCCTCCACTTT
TRBV19	TRBD1	TRBJ1-2	few	CASDPTGFNYGYTF	TGTGCCAGTGATCCGACAGGGTTTAACTATGGCTACACCTTC
TRBV20-1	-	TRBJ2-4	many	CSATSGNIQYF	TGCAGTGCTACATCGGGGAACATTCAGTACTTC
TRBV20-1	-	TRBJ2-2	many	CSARVPGSTGELFF	TGCAGTGCTAGAGTTCCAGGGAGCACCGGGGAGCTGTTTTTT
TRBV5-1	-	TRBJ2-3	-	CASGRAERTDTQYF	TGCGCCAGCGGAAGGGCCGAACGCACAGATACGCAGTATTTT
TRBV7-2	-	TRBJ1-2	many	CASSLDSPPTF	TGTGCCAGCAGCTTAGATTCCCCTCCCACCTTC
TRBV10-3	-	TRBJ1-1	once	CALSEEGRVNTEAFF	TGTGCCCTCAGTGAAGAGGGACGGGTGAACACTGAAGCTTTCTTT
TRBV30	-	TRBJ1-1	many	CAWSYRADTEAFF	TGTGCCTGGAGTTACAGGGCGGACACTGAAGCTTTCTTT
TRBV20-1	-	TRBJ2-5	many	CSARDGARAAKETQYF	TGCAGTGCTAGAGATGGTGCCAGGGCGGCAAAAGAGACCCAGTACTTC
TRBV10-3	TRBD1	TRBJ1-1	-	CAIRRDSRNTKAFF	TGTGCCATCAGGCGGGACAGCCGGAACACTAAAGCTTTCTTT
TRBV5-1	TRBD1	TRBJ2-5	many	CASSGHDREETQYF	TGCGCCAGCAGCGGACACGACAGGGAAGAGACCCAGTACTTC
TRBV6-1	-	TRBJ1-1	few	CASTLSGGVAEAFF	TGTGCCAGCACCCTCAGCGGCGGGGTAGCTGAAGCTTTCTTT